This section outlines one TCR beta chain sequence together with its context. This clonotype was seen ten or more times. Its binding antigen is unknown. Base quality data are lacking; no much larger clone is found one base away. The data were obtained in a study (dated by TCRdb to 2014 to 2015). Background on the whole study: The study set out to test whether tumor-infiltrating Tregs in breast cancer get recruited from blood Tregs or are instead converted in situ from other CD4+ T cell subsets. Study-level results and caveats: The greatest overlap of tumor-infiltrating Treg TCR alpha and beta sequences was with tumor naive CD4+ T cells, followed next by blood naive CD4+ T cells. The validation in the larger cohort was limited to a single TCR beta V-J rearrangement instead of whole repertoires. Tumor memory CD4+ T cell TCR gene usage clustered with blood and lymph node memory CD4+ cells and lymph node naive CD4+ cells.

V and J lose 0 bases and 2 bases, and a span of 12 bases separates them. CDR1 and CDR2, looked up from the germline V gene, are SGHRS and YFSETQ. From cysteine to phenylalanine, the CDR3 is 15 amino acids long. CDR3 DNA is the only sequence kept; it has 45 bases, read in frame from the first base. Full-length TCR variable regions were amplified by 5' RACE PCR with constant-region reverse primers, followed by semi-nested PCR with Nested Universal Primer A. The ReliaPrep RNA Cell Miniprep System was used to extract total RNA, which was then reverse transcribed into 5'RACE-ready cDNA with the SMARTer RACE 5'/3' Kit. Full-length TCR alpha and beta libraries were barcoded with multiplex adaptors and sequenced on an Illumina MiSeq. The original pipeline was this. For each of nine subset-tissue groups, sequencing data from the five patients were pooled, and the groups were compared by unsupervised clustering of TCR gene usage. Repertoire similarity was calculated with the Morisita-Horn index, weighting shared sequences by their contribution to each repertoire. The public reads were quality trimmed at Q25 with fastp and then assembled into clones with MiXCR by TCRdb, keeping productive beta chains. Merged by CDR3 protein, the rows form single entries marked with the most common genes and DNA. The V and J calls come from TCRdb's annotation, not from the publication. This sample has some 30,000 distinct CDR3 sequences in its table, and 25% to 30% of those were observed once. The ten most abundant clones make up around 2.3% of the sample.

Cells that were CD4+CD25+CD127-/low were isolated as Tregs. Tregs, naive and memory CD4+ T cells from tumor, blood and ipsilateral draining lymph nodes of a handful of breast cancer patients underwent full-length TCR alpha and beta sequencing. Tumor tissue, along with lymph nodes from ipsilateral axillary dissection, was perfused with PBS, minced, and then digested using collagenase I and hyaluronidase. FACS confirmed that the sorted cell populations were more than 90% pure. The receptor comes from a female donor with breast cancer. The chain uses TRBV5-1 and TRBJ2-7; the D call is tentative, TRBD1 or TRBD2, as each matches 5 bases. The sequenced sample was tumor-infiltrating Tregs sorted from the breast tumor. The CDR3 protein sequence reads: CASSLGMGRTYEQYF. The DNA sequence is TGCGCCAGCAGCTTGGGAATGGGACGTACCTACGAGCAGTACTTC.